What follows are 15 T cell receptor beta chains derived from one specimen sequenced in a study of control samples from healthy donors and cancer patients. Measured with immunoSEQ multiplex PCR; TCRdb has only the in-frame clones, and not every one. The data contain tens of thousands of clones, 80% to 90% of them seen just once; the ten biggest clones take up approximately 2.8%. Sequencing used PBMCs. These receptors were taken from a woman between 50 and 59 years old with lung cancer.

The chain couples TRBV5-4 to TRBJ2-2, with TRBD1 matching over 7 bases. The germline V gene has CDR1 SGHNT and CDR2 YYREEE (reference sequence). After removal of 2 bases from V and 4 bases from J, the junction contained 5 bases not matched to a gene. This CDR3 contains 15 residues. The CDR3 loop reads CASSLLDRSTGELFF. The DNA of the CDR3 is TGTGCCAGCAGCTTACTGGACAGGTCCACCGGGGAGCTGTTTTTT.

The CDR3 loop reads CASGYGQGSDTQYF. The CDR3 DNA is TGCGCCAGCGGATACGGACAGGGTTCAGATACGCAGTATTTT. The chain employs TRBV4-3 and TRBJ2-3; 8 bases align to TRBD1. With 8 bases clipped from V and 4 bases from J, the junction kept 8 bases outside the gene matches. Germline V CDR1 and CDR2: LGHNA, YSLEER. The CDR3 has 14 residues.

The V gene is TRBV5-4, the J gene TRBJ2-7; D possibly matches TRBD1 or TRBD2 (5 bases each). This CDR3 is 16 amino acids long. CDR1 is SGHNT and CDR2 is YYREEE in the germline V gene (reference sequence). Trimming left V 1 base short and J 2 bases short, with 16 bases between. CDR3 sequence (DNA): TGTGCCAGCAGCTTGCGGGCAGGGAGTAATACCTACGAGCAGTACTTC. It is translated as CASSLRAGSNTYEQYF. Together with reference TRBV5-4 and TRBJ2-7, the CDR3 gives the full variable domain: ETGVTQSPTHLIKTRGQQVTLRCSSQSGHNTVSWYQQALGQGPQFIFQYYREEENGRGNFPPRFSGLQFPNYSSELNVNALELDDSALYLCASSLRAGSNTYEQYFGPGTRLTVT.

This chain links TRBV30 with TRBJ1-1; no clear D gene. CDR1 and CDR2 (germline): GTSNPN, SVGIG (reference sequence). V lost 4 bases and J lost 1, with 10 bases in between. This CDR3 contains 13 residues. The CDR3 sequence is CAWTPAGNTEAFF. Here the CDR3 DNA reads TGTGCCTGGACCCCCGCAGGGAACACTGAAGCTTTCTTT.

This chain joins TRBV29-1 and TRBJ1-5; possible D gene TRBD1, 5 bases. CDR1 and CDR2 from the germline V gene are SQVTM and ANQGSEA. Trimming removed 4 bases at V and 3 bases at J, with 10 bases between. This CDR3 is 13 amino acids long. The CDR3 region is CSVGLGVNQPQHF. DNA for the CDR3: TGCAGCGTTGGATTAGGGGTCAATCAGCCCCAGCATTTT.

The chain has TRBV5-1 and TRBJ2-7, with D tentatively TRBD1 or TRBD2 (5 bases each). This CDR3 has 15 residues. Looked up from germline, CDR1 is SGHRS and CDR2 is YFSETQ. Trimming took off 2 bases at V and 7 bases at J, with 19 bases between the two ends. The CDR3 loop is CASSFTGGNPGEQYF. The CDR3 DNA reads TGCGCCAGCAGCTTTACAGGAGGTAATCCGGGGGAGCAGTACTTC.

The V gene is TRBV10-3, the J gene TRBJ1-1, with unresolved D. V was trimmed by 11 bases and J by 7 bases, leaving 17 bases between them. The CDR3 spans 12 residues. Germline CDR1 and CDR2: ENHRY and SYGVKD. The CDR3 loop is CASRVPGGEAFF. CDR3 coding DNA: TGTGCCTCCCGAGTTCCGGGAGGTGAAGCTTTCTTT.

This chain connects TRBV19 to TRBJ2-1, with 8 bases matching TRBD2. CDR1 is LNHDA and CDR2 is SQIVND in the germline V gene (reference sequence). The CDR3 loop spans 16 amino acids. Germline trimming cut 5 bases from V and 1 base from J; bases unmatched to any gene: 7. The CDR3 DNA sequence: TGTGCCAGTAGTCACCGGGGGGGAGGGTCCTACAATGAGCAGTTCTTC. It translates to CASSHRGGGSYNEQFF.

This clone was seen a single time. The chain couples TRBV27 to TRBJ1-1, with D unresolved. V lost 3 bases to trimming and J lost 4 bases, with 6 bases between them. The length of the CDR3 is 12 residues. Germline lookup yields CDR1 MNHEY and CDR2 SMNVEV (reference sequence). This chain's CDR3 is CASSFMGTEAFF. The DNA for the CDR3 is TGTGCCAGCAGTTTTATGGGCACTGAAGCTTTCTTT.

The CDR3 DNA is TGTGCCGGAACAGGGAAAACTAATTCACCCCTCCACTTT. Translated: CAGTGKTNSPLHF. The chain recombines TRBV30 with TRBJ1-6, with D perhaps matching TRBD1 (6 bases). The CDR3 totals 13 residues. Germline lookup yields CDR1 GTSNPN and CDR2 SVGIG (reference sequence). V lost 8 bases and J lost 6, with 14 bases in between.

The rearrangement links TRBV12-3 or TRBV12-4 to TRBJ1-3; no definite D call. V lost 4 bases to trimming and J lost 2 bases, with 6 bases between them. The CDR3 is made up of 13 amino acids. CDR3 DNA sequence: TGTGCCAGCAGTTCCGACACTGGAAACACCATATATTTT. It specifies CASSSDTGNTIYF.

The gene calls are TRBV7-2 and TRBJ1-6; possible D gene TRBD1, 5 bases. Germline V gene sequence: CDR1 SGHTA, CDR2 FQGNSA. The CDR3 spans 15 residues. V lost 1 base and J 10 bases, leaving 14 bases between the germline ends. Here the CDR3 DNA reads TGTGCCAGCAGCTTAGATAGGGCAGGGCCCTCACCCCTCCACTTT. This translates into CASSLDRAGPSPLHF.

The chain joins TRBV11-2 to TRBJ1-1; tentatively, D is TRBD1 (5 bases). Trimming took 5 bases from V and 10 from J, leaving 20 bases between them. Germline CDR1 and CDR2: SGHAT and FQNNGV. The CDR3 totals 14 residues. The CDR3 DNA reads as TGTGCCAGCAGCCTTTCACCCCCTGGTAGGGGAGCTTTCTTT. It specifies CASSLSPPGRGAFF.

The chain uses TRBV28 and TRBJ1-1; D gene ambiguous. There are 11 residues in the CDR3. Germline CDR1 and CDR2: MDHEN and SYDVKM. The V gene lost 2 bases and the J gene lost 5 bases, with 3 bases spanning the gap. The chain's CDR3 is CASSLQTEAFF. CDR3 sequence (DNA): TGTGCCAGCAGTTTACAAACTGAAGCTTTCTTT.

The chain joins TRBV27 to TRBJ1-5; D gene uncertain. Germline CDR1 and CDR2: MNHEY and SMNVEV (reference sequence). This CDR3 has 14 residues. The V and J ends lost 3 bases and 3 bases respectively, with 9 bases between them. The CDR3 loop is CASSFVGNNQPQHF. CDR3 coding DNA: TGTGCCAGCAGTTTTGTAGGAAACAATCAGCCCCAGCATTTT.